The rows below give T cell receptor beta chains drawn from one sample of a study of T cell changes during pregnancy in multiple sclerosis. Here immunoSEQ multiplex PCR was the method, and the copy in TCRdb shows in-frame clones only, minus some. The data hold fewer than 75,000 clones, with around 92% observed a single time. The sequencing used peripheral blood, collected in the first trimester of pregnancy. These receptors were collected from a female donor with multiple sclerosis, enrolled in a pregnancy study. Both conserved end residues are part of each CDR3. The D gene is left open where the match is weak. Size values are once, few and many counts, or a class for expanded clones, and some rows have none.

>TRBD1|few|TRBV7-2|TRBJ1-5
TGTGCCAGCAGCGAGAGGGACAGGGGAAGTATCCATCAGCCCCAGCATTTT
CASSERDRGSIHQPQHF
>TRBD1|NA|TRBV19|TRBJ1-4
TGTGCCAGTAGTACTACAGGGGACAATGAAAAACTGTTTTTT
CASSTTGDNEKLFF
>TRBD2|NA|TRBV5-4|TRBJ2-3
TGTGCCAGCAGCTTAGCGGGGTCAGATACGCAGTATTTT
CASSLAGSDTQYF
>NA|NA|TRBV7-2|TRBJ2-7
TGTGCCAGCAGCTCCAACCAGGTTTCCTACGAGCAGTACTTC
CASSSNQVSYEQYF
>NA|NA|TRBV5-1|TRBJ1-4
TGCGCCAGCAGCTTGTTCGATCAAGCACGGGAAAAACTGTTTTTT
CASSLFDQAREKLFF
>TRBD1|NA|TRBV18|TRBJ2-7
TGTGCCAGCTCACCAAACGGACAGGGAGAGTACGAGCAGTACTTC
CASSPNGQGEYEQYF
>NA|NA|TRBV14|TRBJ1-4
TGTGCCAGCAGCCAAGGAGTATCGGCAGGGAAAGAAAAACTGTTTTTT
CASSQGVSAGKEKLFF
>TRBD2|NA|TRBV5-1|TRBJ2-3
TGCGCCAGCAGCACCCGACTAGCGGGGGGGCTTGCAGATACGCAGTATTTT
CASSTRLAGGLADTQYF
>NA|few|TRBV6-5|TRBJ1-6
TGTGCCAGCAGTTACCGCCCGGGCCAGGGGAATTCACCCCTCCACTTT
CASSYRPGQGNSPLHF
>TRBD1|NA|TRBV5-1|TRBJ2-2
TGCGCCAGCAGCTTGACAGGGGACACCGGGGAGCTGTTTTTT
CASSLTGDTGELFF
>NA|NA|TRBV9|TRBJ2-3
TGTGCCAGCAGCCTCCGTTCTACAGGGAGCACAGATACGCAGTATTTT
CASSLRSTGSTDTQYF
>TRBD1|NA|TRBV18|TRBJ2-4
TGTGCCAGCTCACCACTGGGACAGGTGGAAGACAGAGGCGAAAACATTCAGTACTTC
CASSPLGQVEDRGENIQYF
>TRBD1|NA|TRBV19|TRBJ1-5
TGTGCCAGTAGTGCTTTCCCGGGACAGATTCATCAGCCCCAGCATTTT
CASSAFPGQIHQPQHF
>NA|NA|TRBV18|TRBJ2-3
TGTGCCAGCTCACCACGAGGGCAGAACGCAGATACGCAGTATTTT
CASSPRGQNADTQYF
>TRBD1|NA|TRBV19|TRBJ1-5
TGTGCCAGTAGGACGGGACAGGGTAGGGGCCAGCCCCAGCATTTT
CASRTGQGRGQPQHF
>NA|NA|TRBV6-5|TRBJ1-1
TGTGCCAGCACCCTCAGGGCGAACACTGAAGCTTTCTTT
CASTLRANTEAFF
>NA|NA|TRBV7-9|TRBJ1-1
TGTGCCAGCAGCCCTAGGGGGGGCCCAATGAACACTGAAGCTTTCTTT
CASSPRGGPMNTEAFF
>NA|NA|TRBV7-2|TRBJ2-3
TGTGCCAGCAGCGGTAGACTAGGGCACACAGATACGCAGTATTTT
CASSGRLGHTDTQYF
>NA|NA|TRBV5-1|TRBJ2-3
TGCGCCAGCAGCTTGGTAGCAGACACAGATACGCAGTATTTT
CASSLVADTDTQYF
>NA|NA|TRBV30|TRBJ1-6
TGTGCCTGGAGTGTTTTCGAGGGTCTCTCACCCCTCCACTTT
CAWSVFEGLSPLHF
>TRBD2|NA|TRBV7-9|TRBJ2-7
TGTGCCAGCAGCTTAGGGTTAGCGGGAGAAACTTACGAGCAGTACTTC
CASSLGLAGETYEQYF
>NA|NA|TRBV30|TRBJ2-1
TGTGCCTGGAAACTACCGAGCTACTCCTACAATGAGCAGTTCTTC
CAWKLPSYSYNEQFF
>TRBD1|NA|TRBV28|TRBJ2-7
TGTGCCAGCAGTTTCGACAGGGTCATAGGCGAGCAGTACTTC
CASSFDRVIGEQYF
>TRBD2|few|TRBV28|TRBJ2-7
TGTGCCAGCAGTTCACTAGCGGGATTTACCTACGAGCAGTACTTC
CASSSLAGFTYEQYF
>NA|NA|TRBV19|TRBJ1-1
TGTGCCAGTAGTATAGTATCCGACACTGAAGCTTTCTTT
CASSIVSDTEAFF
>TRBD1|NA|TRBV5-3|TRBJ1-5
TGTGCCAGAAGCTTGGGCAGGGGGGAGCCCCAGCATTTT
CARSLGRGEPQHF
>TRBD1|NA|TRBV28|TRBJ1-3
TGTGCCAGCAGTTCGGGACAGGGGGCTATCTCTGGAAACACCATATATTTT
CASSSGQGAISGNTIYF
>NA|NA|TRBV28|TRBJ1-1
TGTGCCAGCAGCTGGGTAGGGGGGAACACTGAAGCTTTCTTT
CASSWVGGNTEAFF
>NA|NA|TRBV2|TRBJ2-7
TGTGCCAGCAGAGAGTACAGGGTCTCCTACGAGCAGTACTTC
CASREYRVSYEQYF
>NA|NA|TRBV18|TRBJ2-7
TGTGCCAGCTCACCGCCACAGGGTTCCTACGAGCAGTACTTC
CASSPPQGSYEQYF
>NA|NA|TRBV19|TRBJ1-1
TGTGCCAGTAGTATCGGGGGTGCGGGGTCCGCTGAAGCTTTCTTT
CASSIGGAGSAEAFF
>NA|NA|TRBV5-1|TRBJ2-7
TGCGCCAGCAGCTCCCAGGGGTTTGGGGCCTACGAGCAGTACTTC
CASSSQGFGAYEQYF
>TRBD1|NA|TRBV15|TRBJ2-3
TGTGCCACCAGCATAAGGACAGGAACCACAGATACGCAGTATTTT
CATSIRTGTTDTQYF
>TRBD1|NA|TRBV18|TRBJ2-3
TGTGCCAGCTCACCACCCCGGACAGGGCCACACACAGATACGCAGTATTTT
CASSPPRTGPHTDTQYF
>NA|NA|TRBV9|TRBJ2-2
TGTGCCAGCAGCACCCGACACTCTCCGAACACCGGGGAGCTGTTTTTT
CASSTRHSPNTGELFF
>TRBD2|NA|TRBV7-3|TRBJ2-1
TGTGCCAGCAGCTTAAACCCCGCTAGCGGTTACAATGAGCAGTTCTTC
CASSLNPASGYNEQFF
>NA|NA|TRBV18|TRBJ1-4
TGTGCCAGCTCAGGGGCCGTTAATGAAAAACTGTTTTTT
CASSGAVNEKLFF
>NA|NA|TRBV7-9|TRBJ1-1
TGTGCCAGCAGCTACCCCCGACCAGGGAAGGAAGCTTTCTTT
CASSYPRPGKEAFF
>NA|NA|TRBV30|TRBJ2-1
TGTGCCTGGAGTGTACTGAGGGTCAATGAGCAGTTCTTC
CAWSVLRVNEQFF
>TRBD2|NA|TRBV6-1|TRBJ2-5
TGTGCCAGCAGTGCAACACTAGCGGAGACCCAGTACTTC
CASSATLAETQYF
>NA|few|TRBV7-9|TRBJ2-7
TGTGCCAGCAGCTTAGACAGAACCTACGAGCAGTACTTC
CASSLDRTYEQYF
>TRBD1|few|TRBV28|TRBJ1-2
TGTGCCAGTCGGACAGGTTTTTACTATGGCTACACCTTC
CASRTGFYYGYTF
>NA|few|TRBV11-1|TRBJ1-5
TGTGCCAGCAGCTTAGCCTTGAATCAGCCCCAGCATTTT
CASSLALNQPQHF
>TRBD2|NA|TRBV2|TRBJ2-1
TGTGCCAGCGAGTTATCGGGGGGGTACAATGAGCAGTTCTTC
CASELSGGYNEQFF
>TRBD2|NA|TRBV5-4|TRBJ2-5
TGTGCCAGCAGCTTGGTGTCCGGGACTAAAGAGACCCAGTACTTC
CASSLVSGTKETQYF
>NA|NA|TRBV30|TRBJ1-5
TGTGCCTGGAGTGAAGAGGGTAATCAGCCCCAGCATTTT
CAWSEEGNQPQHF
>NA|NA|TRBV6-5|TRBJ1-1
TGTGCCAGCAGACCAAAGACAGTCTTGAACACTGAAGCTTTCTTT
CASRPKTVLNTEAFF
>TRBD1|NA|TRBV5-4|TRBJ1-4
TGTGCCAGCAGTTTTACTGACAGGGAGGCTAATGAAAAACTGTTTTTT
CASSFTDREANEKLFF
>NA|once|TRBV5-1|TRBJ2-3
TGCGCCAGCAGCCAAAGCACAGATACGCAGTATTTT
CASSQSTDTQYF
>TRBD1|many|TRBV28|TRBJ2-7
TGTGCCAGCAGTTCCCATTCCGAATGGACAGGGACCTACGAGCAGTACTTC
CASSSHSEWTGTYEQYF
>NA|NA|TRBV6-6|TRBJ2-1
TGTGCCAGCAGTTTCAATCGGGGAATCGTCCACAATGAGCAGTTCTTC
CASSFNRGIVHNEQFF
>NA|few|TRBV14|TRBJ2-1
TGTGCCAGCAGCCAACAACAGGGTTACTCCTACAATGAGCAGTTCTTC
CASSQQQGYSYNEQFF
>TRBD1|NA|TRBV7-7|TRBJ1-4
TGTGCCAGCAGCCTCGGGACAGGGGCGGATGAAAAACTGTTTTTT
CASSLGTGADEKLFF
>NA|once|TRBV27|TRBJ2-2
TGTGCCAGCAGTTTATATCCGACCGGGGAGCTGTTTTTT
CASSLYPTGELFF
>NA|once|TRBV5-1|TRBJ2-3
TGCGCCAGCAGCTTCACTTCTAGCACAGATACGCAGTATTTT
CASSFTSSTDTQYF